Following are 2 T cell receptor beta chains from one sample sequenced in a study of cytomegalovirus exposure and HLA in healthy donors. The PCR used 60 Vbeta and 13 Jbeta primers. Sequencing used immunoSEQ multiplex PCR; TCRdb keeps in-frame clones, though not all of them. The sample holds some 200,000 clones, around 89% seen once. The material sequenced was PBMCs. Every receptor here comes from a woman aged 18-29 years in good health and CMV-seronegative.

V is TRBV27 and J is TRBJ2-2; 9 bases are shared with TRBD2. CDR1 MNHEY and CDR2 SMNVEV come from the germline V gene (reference sequence). V lost 5 bases, J lost 0 bases, and 10 bases stayed unmatched. This CDR3 spans 18 amino acids. The CDR3 spells CASSPTTVAGANTGELFF. CDR3 DNA: TGTGCCAGCAGTCCGACGACCGTAGCGGGGGCGAACACCGGGGAGCTGTTTTTT.

CDR3 DNA: TGCGCCAGCAGCTCGATCGGACAGGGAGGCAATGAGCAGTTCTTC. Translated, it gives CASSSIGQGGNEQFF. The J gene is TRBJ2-1, the V gene TRBV4-1, with 8 bases fitting TRBD1. The CDR3 length is 15 residues. Germline lookup yields CDR1 MGHRA and CDR2 YSYEKL. Losses at the gene ends were 5 bases for V and 6 bases for J; bases not matched to a gene: 9.